The 20 T cell receptor beta chains reported below all come from one sample, sequenced in a study of a mutant IDH1 vaccine in newly diagnosed glioma. The protocol was immunoSEQ multiplex PCR, while the TCRdb copy is restricted to in-frame clones and leaves out a portion. The sample has 43,000 or so clones, less than 85% seen once. Time point noted: week 23, last vaccination. The vaccine gave 300 ug of a 20-mer mutant IDH1 peptide subcutaneously per dose. What these receptors recognize is not known. The sequencing used PBMCs, collected from a glioma patient whose treatment included an IDH1 peptide vaccine. The receptors come from a woman between 18 and 29 years old with glioma. Some clones in this sample may be carry-over from other donors' samples.

The chain is built from TRBV2 and TRBJ1-1; 7 bases map to TRBD1. This CDR3 has 17 residues. Germline trimming cut 2 bases from V and 1 base from J; bases unmatched to any gene: 10. Per germline, CDR1 SNHLY and CDR2 FYNNEI. The CDR3 here is CASSEIPGGARNTEAFF. CDR3 DNA sequence: TGTGCCAGCAGTGAAATCCCAGGGGGGGCGAGGAACACTGAAGCTTTCTTT.

This chain links TRBV27 with TRBJ1-4, with D perhaps TRBD1 (6 bases). V lost 5 bases to trimming and J lost 7 bases, with 17 bases between them. This CDR3 spans 15 amino acids. Germline lookup yields CDR1 MNHEY and CDR2 SMNVEV (reference sequence). In nucleotides, the CDR3 is TGTGCCAGCAGTGGGGGGTCGGGGGCGGGTGAAAAACTGTTTTTT. Translating gives CASSGGSGAGEKLFF.

The chain couples TRBV5-8 to TRBJ1-1; 8 bases are shared with TRBD1. The CDR3 spans 14 residues. The V gene's germline CDR1 is SGHTS and CDR2 YDEGEE. With V trimmed by 2 bases and J by 6 bases, 6 bases remained unmatched. CDR3 nucleotide sequence: TGTGCCAGCAGCTTATACAGGGGGTGGGCTGAAGCTTTCTTT. This gives the protein CASSLYRGWAEAFF.

The gene calls are TRBV7-2 and TRBJ1-2, with 7 bases lining up with TRBD1. CDR1 and CDR2 from the germline V gene are SGHTA and FQGNSA. The CDR3 covers 16 residues. Unmatched junction bases numbered 12, after V lost 2 bases and J lost 6 bases. The CDR3 loop is CASSLSGLGRGNGYTF. CDR3 sequence (DNA): TGTGCCAGCAGCTTATCTGGTCTGGGCAGGGGGAATGGCTACACCTTC.

The chain employs TRBV19 and TRBJ2-7, with 7 bases fitting TRBD2. CDR1 is LNHDA, CDR2 SQIVND, per germline (reference sequence). This CDR3 has 15 residues. The trim removed 0 bases at V and 4 bases at J, leaving 6 bases unmatched. The CDR3 loop reads CASSIEGGRLYEQYF. CDR3 coding DNA: TGTGCCAGTAGTATAGAAGGCGGGAGATTGTACGAGCAGTACTTC.

This clone was seen only a few times. The chain joins TRBV4-3 to TRBJ1-1, with D perhaps matching TRBD1 (6 bases). This CDR3 has 13 residues. The V gene's germline CDR1 is LGHNA and CDR2 YSLEER. Between the trimmed V and J ends, which lost 2 bases and 4 bases, there was a span of 8 bases. The CDR3 sequence: CASSQIRGTEAFF. CDR3 nucleotide sequence: TGCGCCAGCAGCCAAATCAGGGGCACTGAAGCTTTCTTT.

The rearrangement uses TRBV2 and TRBJ2-5, with D possibly TRBD1 on 6 matching bases. There are 14 residues in the CDR3. The germline CDR1 and CDR2 sequences are SNHLY and FYNNEI. Trimming removed 3 bases from V and 4 bases from J, with 12 bases in between. CDR3 nucleotides: TGTGCCAGCAGTGACGTCAGGGGTGGAGAGACCCAGTACTTC. This codes for CASSDVRGGETQYF.

The rearrangement links TRBV11-1 to TRBJ2-5, with 12 bases that match TRBD2. V shed 5 bases and J 4 bases; nucleotides not matched to a gene: 5. Germline V lookup: CDR1 SGHAT, CDR2 FQDESV (reference sequence). CDR3 size: 15 residues. The CDR3 DNA reads TGTGCCAGCAGCCCAGGACTAGCGGGAAGAGAGACCCAGTACTTC. It specifies CASSPGLAGRETQYF.

This chain connects TRBV5-4 to TRBJ1-2, with no clear D. The CDR3 contains 13 residues. V was trimmed by 4 bases and J by 4 bases, leaving 11 bases between them. CDR1 and CDR2 (germline): SGHNT, YYREEE (reference sequence). The CDR3 nucleotides read TGTGCCAGCAGCCCCCAGCAGGCCTATGGCTACACCTTC. Its translation is CASSPQQAYGYTF.

The chain carries TRBV5-1 and TRBJ2-3, with D possibly being TRBD1 (5 bases). V was clipped by 4 bases and J by 1 base, with 13 bases between them. This CDR3 contains 15 residues. Germline loops: CDR1 SGHRS, CDR2 YFSETQ. The CDR3 region is CASSPTGRGTDTQYF. The CDR3 DNA reads TGCGCCAGCAGCCCAACAGGAAGGGGCACAGATACGCAGTATTTT.

This chain connects TRBV7-9 to TRBJ2-2; D is unclear. Germline V gene data show CDR1 as SEHNR and CDR2 as FQNEAQ (reference sequence). V lost 0 bases, J lost 4 bases, and 0 bases lay in between. This CDR3 contains 12 residues. The CDR3 protein is CASSLATGELFF. As DNA, the CDR3 is TGTGCCAGCAGCTTAGCCACCGGGGAGCTGTTTTTT.

This clone showed up just a few times. The chain has TRBV5-1 and TRBJ1-5, with TRBD1 as a possible D gene (6 bases). The germline V and J ends were trimmed by 0 bases and 6 bases, with 16 bases remaining between them. Germline V gene data show CDR1 as SGHRS and CDR2 as YFSETQ. CDR3 length: 16 residues. Here the CDR3 reads CASSLAPGEQGQPQHF. The CDR3 DNA follows: TGCGCCAGCAGCTTGGCCCCCGGGGAACAGGGTCAGCCCCAGCATTTT.

This clone was seen just once. The chain is built from TRBV19 and TRBJ1-1, with D uncertain. The germline V gene encodes CDR1 LNHDA and CDR2 SQIVND (reference sequence). This CDR3 is 13 amino acids long. V shed 3 bases and J shed 1 base, with 6 bases lying between them. CDR3 nucleotide sequence: TGTGCCAGTAGTATTTTCGGGAACACTGAAGCTTTCTTT. As protein: CASSIFGNTEAFF.

This clone occurred a few times. The chain employs TRBV18 and TRBJ1-5; perhaps TRBD1 as D (5 bases). This CDR3 is built from 15 residues. Per germline, CDR1 KGHSH and CDR2 LQKENI. V was pared by 4 bases and J by 0 bases, with 10 bases between. DNA for the CDR3: TGTGCCAGCTCACAGCAAGGGGCTAGCAATCAGCCCCAGCATTTT. Translation: CASSQQGASNQPQHF.

V and J are TRBV6-5 and TRBJ1-1; D ambiguous. The CDR3 consists of 13 residues. The V and J ends lost 6 bases and 7 bases respectively, with 15 bases between them. Per the germline V gene, CDR1 is MNHEY and CDR2 is SVGAGI. Here the CDR3 DNA reads TGTGCCAGCAGCCCTTCCGGCAGCCTTGAAGCTTTCTTT. Its protein is CASSPSGSLEAFF.

The chain recombines TRBV4-2 with TRBJ2-2; D remains unclear. Germline values: CDR1 LGHNA, CDR2 YNFKEQ. The CDR3 extends over 16 amino acids. Trimming removed 0 bases from V and 1 base from J, with 9 bases in between. CDR3 region: CASSQDRWQNTGELFF. For the CDR3, the DNA is TGTGCCAGCAGCCAAGATCGATGGCAGAACACCGGGGAGCTGTTTTTT.

This chain links TRBV7-8 with TRBJ2-7; the D is unclear. The V and J ends lost 2 bases and 2 bases respectively, with 4 bases between them. Looked up from germline, CDR1 is SGHVS and CDR2 is FQNEAQ. CDR3 size: 12 residues. DNA for the CDR3: TGTGCCAGCAGCTTACCGACCTACGAGCAGTACTTC. Amino acid sequence: CASSLPTYEQYF.

The chain couples TRBV5-1 to TRBJ2-7; the match to TRBD2 covers 10 bases. With V trimmed by 1 base and J by 0 bases, 10 bases remained unmatched. Per the germline V gene, CDR1 is SGHRS and CDR2 is YFSETQ. This CDR3 spans 18 amino acids. The CDR3 region has the DNA TGCGCCAGCAGCTTGCGTTCCCCTACTAGCGGGACCTCCTACGAGCAGTACTTC. Amino acids: CASSLRSPTSGTSYEQYF.

The chain carries TRBV11-2 and TRBJ2-5; the D is unclear. The CDR3 length is 11 residues. Trimming cost V 1 base and J 5 bases, with 2 bases left between them. Germline V CDR1 and CDR2: SGHAT, FQNNGV. This CDR3 reads CASSLGETQYF. The CDR3 DNA follows: TGTGCCAGCAGCTTAGGGGAGACCCAGTACTTC.

The chain recombines TRBV19 with TRBJ1-1, with D unresolved. Per germline, CDR1 LNHDA and CDR2 SQIVND (reference sequence). This CDR3 is 13 amino acids long. Trimming took 8 bases from V and 4 from J, leaving 14 bases between them. CDR3 residues: CASASLPSTEAFF. CDR3 bases: TGTGCCAGTGCCTCTTTACCCTCCACTGAAGCTTTCTTT.